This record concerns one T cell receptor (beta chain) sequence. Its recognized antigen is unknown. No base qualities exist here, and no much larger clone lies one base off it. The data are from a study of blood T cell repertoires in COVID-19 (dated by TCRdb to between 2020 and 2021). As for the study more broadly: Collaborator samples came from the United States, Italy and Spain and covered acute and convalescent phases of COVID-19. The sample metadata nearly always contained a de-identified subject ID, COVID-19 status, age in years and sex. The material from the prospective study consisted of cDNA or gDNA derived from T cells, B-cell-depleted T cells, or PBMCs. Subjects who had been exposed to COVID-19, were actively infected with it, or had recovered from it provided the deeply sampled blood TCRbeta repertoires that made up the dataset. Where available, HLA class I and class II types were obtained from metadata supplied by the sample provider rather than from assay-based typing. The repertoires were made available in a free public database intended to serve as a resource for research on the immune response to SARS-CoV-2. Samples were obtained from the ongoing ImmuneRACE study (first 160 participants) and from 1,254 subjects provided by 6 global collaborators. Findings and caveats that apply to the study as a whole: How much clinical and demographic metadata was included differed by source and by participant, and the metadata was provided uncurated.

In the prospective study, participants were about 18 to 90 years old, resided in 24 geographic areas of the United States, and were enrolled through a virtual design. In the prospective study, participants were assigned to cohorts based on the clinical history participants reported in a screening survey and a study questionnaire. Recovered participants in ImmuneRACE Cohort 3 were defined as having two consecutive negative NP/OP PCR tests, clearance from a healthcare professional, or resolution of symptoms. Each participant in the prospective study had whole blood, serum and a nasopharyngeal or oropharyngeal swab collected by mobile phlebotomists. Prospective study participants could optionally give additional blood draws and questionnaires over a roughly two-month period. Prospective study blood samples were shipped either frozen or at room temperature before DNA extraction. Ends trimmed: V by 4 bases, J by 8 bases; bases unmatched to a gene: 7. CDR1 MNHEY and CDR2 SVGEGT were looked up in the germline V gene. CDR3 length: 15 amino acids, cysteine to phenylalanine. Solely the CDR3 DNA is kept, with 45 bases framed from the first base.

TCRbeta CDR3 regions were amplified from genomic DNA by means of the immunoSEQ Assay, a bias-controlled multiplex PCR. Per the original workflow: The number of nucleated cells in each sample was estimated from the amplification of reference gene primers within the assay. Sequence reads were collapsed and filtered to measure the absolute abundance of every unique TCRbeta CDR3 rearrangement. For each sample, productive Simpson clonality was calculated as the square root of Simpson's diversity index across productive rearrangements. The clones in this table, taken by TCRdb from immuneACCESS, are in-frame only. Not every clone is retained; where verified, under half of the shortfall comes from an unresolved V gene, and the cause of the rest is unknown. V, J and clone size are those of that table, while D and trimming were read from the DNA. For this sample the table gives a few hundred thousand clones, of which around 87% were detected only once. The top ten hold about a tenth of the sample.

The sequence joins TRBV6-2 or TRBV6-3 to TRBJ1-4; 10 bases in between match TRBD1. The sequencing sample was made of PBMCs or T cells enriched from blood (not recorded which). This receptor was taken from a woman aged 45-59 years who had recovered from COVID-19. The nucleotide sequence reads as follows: TGTGCCAGCAGTTCCGGACAGGGGGGGAAAGAAAAACTGTTTTTT. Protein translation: CASSSGQGGKEKLFF.